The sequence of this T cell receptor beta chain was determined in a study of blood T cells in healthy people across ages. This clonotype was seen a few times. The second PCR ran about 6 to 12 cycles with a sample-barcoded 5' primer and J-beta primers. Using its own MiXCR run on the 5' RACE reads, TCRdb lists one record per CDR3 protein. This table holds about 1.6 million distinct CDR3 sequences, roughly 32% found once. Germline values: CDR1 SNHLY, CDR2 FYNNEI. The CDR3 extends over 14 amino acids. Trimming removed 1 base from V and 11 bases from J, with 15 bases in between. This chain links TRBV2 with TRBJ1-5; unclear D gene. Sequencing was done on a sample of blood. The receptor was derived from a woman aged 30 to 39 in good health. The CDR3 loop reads CASSEGPAAMAQHF. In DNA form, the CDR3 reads TGTGCCAGCAGTGAAGGTCCGGCTGCGATGGCCCAGCATTTT.